This T cell receptor (beta chain) was sequenced during a study of blood T cell repertoires in COVID-19. Only in-frame clones appear in the TCRdb table, and some are missing; sequencing was by immunoSEQ multiplex PCR. Here the sample spans 180,000 or so clones, around 76% being singletons. The length of the CDR3 is 16 residues. V lost 0 bases to trimming and J lost 6 bases, with 18 bases between them. Germline assignment: CDR1 SGHNT and CDR2 YYREEE (reference sequence). This clone came up once. The rearrangement joins TRBV5-4 to TRBJ2-5, with a possible D match to TRBD2 (6 bases). The sequence derives from a woman aged 45-65 years with active or convalescent COVID-19. The sample was peripheral blood. Written as DNA, the CDR3 is TGTGCCAGCAGCTTGGGGGGCGCTAGCGAGGGGAAGACCCAGTACTTC. Protein: CASSLGGASEGKTQYF. The variable domain in full, completed from reference TRBV5-4 and TRBJ2-5, reads ETGVTQSPTHLIKTRGQQVTLRCSSQSGHNTVSWYQQALGQGPQFIFQYYREEENGRGNFPPRFSGLQFPNYSSELNVNALELDDSALYLCASSLGGASEGKTQYFGPGTRLLVL.